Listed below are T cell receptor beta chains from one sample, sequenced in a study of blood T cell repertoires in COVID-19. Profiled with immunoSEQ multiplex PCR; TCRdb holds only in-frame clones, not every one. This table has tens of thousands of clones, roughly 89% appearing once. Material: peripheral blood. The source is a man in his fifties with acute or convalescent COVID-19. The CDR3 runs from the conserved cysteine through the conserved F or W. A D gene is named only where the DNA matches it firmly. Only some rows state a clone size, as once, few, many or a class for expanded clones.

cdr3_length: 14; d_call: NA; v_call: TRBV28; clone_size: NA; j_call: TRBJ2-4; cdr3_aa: CASSLNRNGNIQYF; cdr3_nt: TGTGCCAGCAGTCTGAACAGAAATGGAAACATTCAGTACTTC
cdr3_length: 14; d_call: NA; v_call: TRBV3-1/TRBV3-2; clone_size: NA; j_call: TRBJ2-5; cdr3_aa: CASSHYQGSETQYF; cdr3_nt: TGTGCCAGCAGTCACTATCAGGGATCGGAGACCCAGTACTTC
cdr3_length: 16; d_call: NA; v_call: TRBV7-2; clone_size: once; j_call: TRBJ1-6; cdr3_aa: CASSPYLSGPNSPLHF; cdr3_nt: TGTGCCAGCAGCCCCTACCTGAGTGGGCCAAATTCACCCCTCCACTTT
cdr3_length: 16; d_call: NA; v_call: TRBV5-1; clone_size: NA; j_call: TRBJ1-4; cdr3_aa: CASSSEGGLANEKLFF; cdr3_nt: TGCGCCAGCAGCTCTGAGGGGGGGCTGGCTAATGAAAAACTGTTTTTT
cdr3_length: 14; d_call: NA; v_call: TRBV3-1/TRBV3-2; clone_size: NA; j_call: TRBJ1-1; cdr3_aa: CASSQEQGNTEAFF; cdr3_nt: TGTGCCAGCAGCCAGGAACAGGGGAACACTGAAGCTTTCTTT
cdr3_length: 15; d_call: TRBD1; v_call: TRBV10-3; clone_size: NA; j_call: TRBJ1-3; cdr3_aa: CAISPGQGAGNTIYF; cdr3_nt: TGTGCCATCAGCCCGGGACAGGGCGCCGGAAACACCATATATTTT
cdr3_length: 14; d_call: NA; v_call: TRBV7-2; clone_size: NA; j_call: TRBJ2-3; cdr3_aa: CASSLGTSTDTQYF; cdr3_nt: TGTGCCAGCAGCCTAGGGACTAGCACAGATACGCAGTATTTT
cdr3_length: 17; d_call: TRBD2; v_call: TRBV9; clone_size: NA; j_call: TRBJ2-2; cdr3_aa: CASSYLSSGGNTGELFF; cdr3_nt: TGTGCCAGCAGTTACCTCTCTAGCGGGGGGAACACCGGGGAGCTGTTTTTT
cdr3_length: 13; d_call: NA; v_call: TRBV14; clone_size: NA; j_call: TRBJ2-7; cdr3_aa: CASSRWESGEQYF; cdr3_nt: TGTGCCAGCAGCCGGTGGGAATCGGGGGAGCAGTACTTC
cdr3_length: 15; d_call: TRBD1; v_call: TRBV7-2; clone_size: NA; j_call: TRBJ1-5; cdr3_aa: CASSFDRGGNQPQHF; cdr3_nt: TGTGCCAGCAGCTTCGACAGGGGCGGCAATCAGCCCCAGCATTTT
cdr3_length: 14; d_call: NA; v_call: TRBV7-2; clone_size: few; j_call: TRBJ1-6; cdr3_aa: CASSRDPNGSPLHF; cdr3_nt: TGTGCCAGCAGCCGCGATCCTAATGGTTCACCCCTCCACTTT
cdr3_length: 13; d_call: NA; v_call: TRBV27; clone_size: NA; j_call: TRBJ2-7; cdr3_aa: CASSPVKWEEQYF; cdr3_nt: TGTGCCAGCAGTCCTGTGAAGTGGGAGGAGCAGTACTTC
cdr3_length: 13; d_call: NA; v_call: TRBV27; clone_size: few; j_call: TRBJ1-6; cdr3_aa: CASRAGYNSPLHF; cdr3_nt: TGTGCCTCAAGGGCAGGGTATAATTCACCCCTCCACTTT
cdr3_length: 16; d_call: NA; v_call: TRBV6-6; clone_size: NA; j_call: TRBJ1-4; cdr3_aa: CASSYSSSGLSEKLFF; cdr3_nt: TGTGCCAGCAGTTACTCCTCCTCGGGTTTGAGCGAAAAACTGTTTTTT
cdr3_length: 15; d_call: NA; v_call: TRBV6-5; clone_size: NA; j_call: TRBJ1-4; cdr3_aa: CASRRTGTTNEKLFF; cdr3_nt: TGTGCCAGCAGGAGAACAGGCACAACTAATGAAAAACTGTTTTTT
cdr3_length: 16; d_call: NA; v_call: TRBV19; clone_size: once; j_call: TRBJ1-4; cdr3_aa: CASSMTATATNEKLFF; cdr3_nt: TGTGCCAGTAGTATGACAGCCACGGCAACTAATGAAAAACTGTTTTTT
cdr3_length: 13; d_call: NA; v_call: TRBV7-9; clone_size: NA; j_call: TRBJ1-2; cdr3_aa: CASSLDRLEGYTF; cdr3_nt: TGTGCCAGCAGCTTAGACAGGTTAGAAGGCTACACCTTC
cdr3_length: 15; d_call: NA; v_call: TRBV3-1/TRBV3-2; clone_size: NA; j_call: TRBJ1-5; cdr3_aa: CASSPKAGANQPQHF; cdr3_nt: TGTGCCAGCAGCCCGAAGGCAGGGGCAAATCAGCCCCAGCATTTT
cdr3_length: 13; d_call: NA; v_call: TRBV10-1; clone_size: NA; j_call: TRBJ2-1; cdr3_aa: CASQRGSYNEQFF; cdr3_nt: TGCGCCTCCCAAAGAGGCTCCTACAATGAGCAGTTCTTC
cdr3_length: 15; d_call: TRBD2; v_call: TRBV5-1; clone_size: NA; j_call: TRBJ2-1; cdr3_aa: CASSIIAGGNNEQFF; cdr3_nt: TGCGCCAGCAGCATAATAGCGGGAGGGAACAATGAGCAGTTCTTC
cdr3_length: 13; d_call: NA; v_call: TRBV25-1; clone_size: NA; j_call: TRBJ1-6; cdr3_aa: CASKSGGNSPLHF; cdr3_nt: TGTGCCAGCAAGAGCGGTGGTAATTCACCCCTCCACTTT
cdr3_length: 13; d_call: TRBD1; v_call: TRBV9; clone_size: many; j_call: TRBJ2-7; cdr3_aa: CASSVSGGSEQYF; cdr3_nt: TGTGCCAGCAGCGTTTCAGGGGGCAGCGAGCAGTACTTC
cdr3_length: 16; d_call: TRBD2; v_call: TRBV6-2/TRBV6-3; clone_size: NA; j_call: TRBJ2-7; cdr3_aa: CASSSPLAGNSYEQYF; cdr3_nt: TGTGCCAGCAGTTCGCCACTAGCGGGAAATTCCTACGAGCAGTACTTC
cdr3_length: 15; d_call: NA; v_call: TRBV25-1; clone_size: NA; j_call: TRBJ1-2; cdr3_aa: CASSEFGRAGSGYTF; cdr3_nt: TGTGCCAGCAGTGAATTCGGCAGGGCGGGGAGTGGCTACACCTTC
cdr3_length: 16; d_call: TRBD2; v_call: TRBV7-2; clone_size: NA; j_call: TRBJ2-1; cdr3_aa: CASSPPGLAGNNEQFF; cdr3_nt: TGTGCCAGCAGCCCCCCTGGACTAGCGGGAAACAATGAGCAGTTCTTC
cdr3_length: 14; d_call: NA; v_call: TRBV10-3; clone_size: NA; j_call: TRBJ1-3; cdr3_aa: CAILTGGSGNTIYF; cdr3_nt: TGTGCCATCCTGACAGGAGGCTCTGGAAACACCATATATTTT
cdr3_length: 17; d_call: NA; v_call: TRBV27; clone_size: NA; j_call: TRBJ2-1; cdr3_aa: CASSTRGTGDRAHEQFF; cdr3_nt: TGTGCCAGCAGCACTCGCGGAACAGGAGACAGAGCCCATGAGCAGTTCTTC
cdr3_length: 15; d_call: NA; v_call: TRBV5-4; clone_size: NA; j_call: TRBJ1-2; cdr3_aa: CASSLVERPSYGYTF; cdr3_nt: TGTGCCAGCAGCTTGGTGGAGCGACCAAGCTATGGCTACACCTTC
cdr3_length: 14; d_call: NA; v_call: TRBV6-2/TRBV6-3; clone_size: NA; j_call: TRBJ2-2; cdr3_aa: CASSFTGQTGELFF; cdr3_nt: TGTGCCAGCAGTTTCACCGGACAGACCGGGGAGCTGTTTTTT
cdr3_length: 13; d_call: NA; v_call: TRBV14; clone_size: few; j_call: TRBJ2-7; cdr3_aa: CASSLQTTYEQYF; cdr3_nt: TGTGCCAGCAGCCTACAGACCACCTACGAGCAGTACTTC